The subject of this entry is one T cell receptor (beta chain). What it recognizes is unknown. Germline CDR1 WSHSY, CDR2 SAAADI. This CDR3 contains 15 residues. V was trimmed by 3 bases and J by 6 bases, leaving 14 bases between them. This sample was included in a study of PD-1 blockade in classical Hodgkin lymphoma. Study background: The nivolumab dose that patients received was 3 mg/kg, given intravenously every 2 weeks.

The table came from immunoSEQ multiplex PCR; TCRdb's copy has only in-frame clones and leaves some out. Here the sample spans about 11,000 clones, about 70% being singletons. Indicated time point: cycle 4 day 1 (C4D1), after about 6 weeks of nivolumab. Each patient relapsed following autologous stem cell transplantation, and prior brentuximab vedotin exposure differed. CD4+ T cells were purified from thawed PBMCs by negative selection. Study outcomes and limitations: Complete responders' diversity at baseline resembled that of newly diagnosed patients. With CD4+ cells, TCR diversity rose significantly by C4D1, but not with CD8+ cells. Diminished baseline TCR diversity has been reported in newly diagnosed patients relative to healthy donors.

The chain joins TRBV10-2 to TRBJ1-4, with unresolved D. This TCR derives from a human donor with classical Hodgkin lymphoma. Here the sequenced sample was CD4+ T cells from blood, taken before the fourth cycle of nivolumab. The CDR3 here is CASSEWWREDEKLFF. The CDR3, as DNA: TGCGCCAGCAGTGAATGGTGGAGGGAGGATGAAAAACTGTTTTTT.